This is a list of T cell receptor beta chains from one sample in a study of T cell repertoires in cytomegalovirus infection. TCRdb re-analysed the reads in MiXCR, keeping a single row per CDR3 protein. The sample contains over 250,000 distinct CDR3 sequences, less than 25% of which appear only once. These receptors have no known antigen. Sequencing was performed on cultured PBMCs, taken from culture after CMV antigen stimulation. The receptors come from a human donor in good health (CMV status not recorded). Some clones in this sample may be carry-over from other donors' samples. CDR3s leave out the opening cysteine and the closing phenylalanine or tryptophan. Fields, in order: clone size, V gene, CDR3 protein. Not every row has a clone size; where given, it reads once, few, many or a size class.

abundance: few; v_gene: TRBV12-3/TRBV12-4; CDR3aa: ASSFLEGSTDTQY
abundance: .; v_gene: TRBV7-9; CDR3aa: ASSPTVRSYEQY
abundance: few; v_gene: TRBV4-2; CDR3aa: ASSQHENTEAF
abundance: many; v_gene: TRBV7-2; CDR3aa: ASSFRADLGDGYT
abundance: few; v_gene: TRBV11-3; CDR3aa: ASSFRQGREGRAGELF
abundance: few; v_gene: TRBV27; CDR3aa: ASSFRTDYEQY
abundance: .; v_gene: TRBV6-1; CDR3aa: ASSETAGNQPQH
abundance: many; v_gene: TRBV11-3; CDR3aa: ASSSTGDTAGELF
abundance: .; v_gene: TRBV6-6; CDR3aa: ASSQTGGIYEQY
abundance: few; v_gene: TRBV6-5; CDR3aa: ASSYSTGTNNEQF
abundance: .; v_gene: TRBV5-1; CDR3aa: ASGIRSTAVTGELF
abundance: many; v_gene: TRBV7-2; CDR3aa: ASSFTGRGGNQPQH
abundance: many; v_gene: TRBV7-9; CDR3aa: ASSIAGGINEQF
abundance: .; v_gene: TRBV29-1; CDR3aa: SVGQLRTGNTEAF
abundance: many; v_gene: TRBV7-9; CDR3aa: ASSLTSTGTNEKLF
abundance: few; v_gene: TRBV15; CDR3aa: ATSRDRAGVTGELF
abundance: few; v_gene: TRBV4-1; CDR3aa: ASSRGPEQY
abundance: few; v_gene: TRBV4-2; CDR3aa: ASSQARHSNQPQH
abundance: few; v_gene: TRBV20-1; CDR3aa: SARRRGASYNEQF
abundance: few; v_gene: TRBV7-2; CDR3aa: ASSLLTGTGVQPQH
abundance: .; v_gene: TRBV4-1; CDR3aa: ASSNGAGGGETQY
abundance: many; v_gene: TRBV11-2; CDR3aa: ASSQGPDTQY
abundance: .; v_gene: TRBV20-1; CDR3aa: SALLAGKQF
abundance: few; v_gene: TRBV7-8; CDR3aa: ASSSGLAGGPSPTDTQY
abundance: .; v_gene: TRBV7-9; CDR3aa: ASSSWDSQPQH